These T cell receptor beta chains were read from a single sample in a study of T cells in Graves' hyperthyroidism and ophthalmopathy. In TCRdb, the multiplex PCR reads were re-called with MiXCR into one record per CDR3 protein. Of around 620,000 distinct CDR3 sequences in the sample, roughly 50% are singletons; the top ten hold 15% to 20%. Sequencing was done on a sample of peripheral blood or thyroid tissue (not recorded which). The source of these receptors is an adult woman with Graves' disease, either hyperthyroidism or ophthalmopathy (not recorded which). Each CDR3 is given with its conserved first and last residue. The D gene is left open where the match is weak. Size tells how often a clone was seen (once, few, many) or the class of an expanded clone, and some rows leave it out.

j_call clone_size d_call cdr3_length v_call cdr3_aa cdr3_nt
TRBJ2-5 - - 13 TRBV29-1 CSVPPGSQETQYF TGCAGCGTGCCCCCAGGGAGCCAGGAGACCCAGTACTTC
TRBJ2-7 - - 15 TRBV7-9 CASSLAEELGHEQYF TGTGCCAGCAGCTTAGCGGAAGAGCTAGGGCACGAGCAGTACTTC
TRBJ1-1 once TRBD1 15 TRBV19 CASMAAGTVNTEAFF TGTGCCAGTATGGCTGCCGGGACAGTGAACACTGAAGCTTTCTTT
TRBJ1-5 - - 16 TRBV20-1 CSARDRMAAYNQPQHF TGCAGTGCTAGAGATCGCATGGCAGCGTACAATCAGCCCCAGCATTTT
TRBJ2-5 many TRBD2 16 TRBV4-2 CASSQYRLAGQETQYF TGTGCCAGCAGCCAGTATCGACTAGCGGGCCAAGAGACCCAGTACTTC
TRBJ1-2 - - 14 TRBV10-1 CASSEASGSYGYTF TGCGCCAGCAGTGAGGCCAGTGGAAGCTATGGCTACACCTTC
TRBJ1-1 many - 14 TRBV7-7 CASSPLGRNTEAFF TGTGCTAGCAGCCCTTTAGGCCGGAACACTGAAGCTTTCTTT
TRBJ1-2 few - 13 TRBV25-1 CASSEGSVYGYTF TGTGCCAGCAGTGAGGGGTCCGTCTATGGCTACACCTTC
TRBJ1-1 few - 14 TRBV7-2 CASSPTGPATEAFF TGTGCCAGCAGCCCCACAGGGCCAGCCACTGAAGCTTTCTTT
TRBJ2-7 many - 14 TRBV10-3 CAIRDGKFSYEQYF TGTGCCATCAGGGATGGGAAATTTTCCTACGAGCAGTACTTC
TRBJ2-5 few TRBD1 14 TRBV2 CASRGQDNQETQYF TGTGCCAGCAGAGGACAGGACAACCAAGAGACCCAGTACTTC
TRBJ2-3 - - 15 TRBV2 CASTEIASFTDTQYF TGTGCCAGCACCGAGATAGCGAGCTTCACAGATACGCAGTATTTT
TRBJ2-5 - - 14 TRBV10-3 CAMKEGKLQETQYF TGTGCCATGAAGGAGGGGAAGCTCCAAGAGACCCAGTACTTC
TRBJ1-5 - - 15 TRBV7-3 CASSLPGRSNQPQHF TGTGCCAGCAGCTTGCCGGGGAGGTCTAATCAGCCCCAGCATTTT
TRBJ2-7 - - 10 TRBV25-1 CASPGGEQYF TGTGCCAGCCCTGGGGGCGAGCAGTACTTC
TRBJ2-7 once - 14 TRBV2 CASTGHGGSYEQYF TGTGCCAGCACCGGCCATGGAGGCTCCTACGAGCAGTACTTC
TRBJ1-2 once TRBD1 13 TRBV7-9 CASSWGDSYGYTF TGTGCCAGCAGCTGGGGGGACAGTTATGGCTACACCTTC
TRBJ1-1 few - 17 TRBV10-3 CAISARGTTTHRTEAFF TGTGCCATCAGTGCACGGGGGACCACAACACATAGAACTGAAGCTTTCTTT
TRBJ2-7 - TRBD1 15 TRBV20-1 CSARAGGFRDHEQYF TGCAGTGCTAGAGCAGGGGGCTTCCGAGACCACGAGCAGTACTTC
TRBJ2-5 - - 14 TRBV24-1 CATSDSGDQETQYF TGTGCCACCAGTGATTCAGGGGACCAAGAGACCCAGTACTTC
TRBJ1-5 once - 14 TRBV10-2 CASSGPGTRQPQHF TGCGCCAGCAGTGGCCCGGGTACTCGTCAGCCCCAGCATTTT
TRBJ2-7 many TRBD2 15 TRBV2 CASRPTSGRPYEQYF TGTGCCAGCAGACCCACTAGCGGGAGACCCTACGAGCAGTACTTC
TRBJ1-5 - - 14 TRBV20-1 CSARRFGSPQPQHF TGCAGTGCCAGGAGGTTCGGGTCACCTCAGCCCCAGCATTTT
TRBJ2-2 - - 11 TRBV6-4 CASSDSRELFF TGTGCCAGCAGTGACTCGAGGGAGCTGTTTTTT